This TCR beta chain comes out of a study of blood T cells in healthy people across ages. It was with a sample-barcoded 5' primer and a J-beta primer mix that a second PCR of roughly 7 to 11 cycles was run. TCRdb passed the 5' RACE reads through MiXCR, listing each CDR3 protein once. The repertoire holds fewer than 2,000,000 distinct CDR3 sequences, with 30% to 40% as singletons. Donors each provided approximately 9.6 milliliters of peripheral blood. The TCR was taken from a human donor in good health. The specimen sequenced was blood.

CDR3 nucleotide sequence: TGCAGTGCTAGAGATGGAGGGGGTCCCTACGAGCAGTACTTC. Its protein is CSARDGGGPYEQYF. The chain recombines TRBV20-1 with TRBJ2-5, with D perhaps TRBD1 or TRBD2 (6 bases each). The tail of the sequence fits TRBJ2-7 better, so the J call may be wrong. Germline values: CDR1 DFQATT, CDR2 SNEGSKA (reference sequence). CDR3 length equals 14 residues.